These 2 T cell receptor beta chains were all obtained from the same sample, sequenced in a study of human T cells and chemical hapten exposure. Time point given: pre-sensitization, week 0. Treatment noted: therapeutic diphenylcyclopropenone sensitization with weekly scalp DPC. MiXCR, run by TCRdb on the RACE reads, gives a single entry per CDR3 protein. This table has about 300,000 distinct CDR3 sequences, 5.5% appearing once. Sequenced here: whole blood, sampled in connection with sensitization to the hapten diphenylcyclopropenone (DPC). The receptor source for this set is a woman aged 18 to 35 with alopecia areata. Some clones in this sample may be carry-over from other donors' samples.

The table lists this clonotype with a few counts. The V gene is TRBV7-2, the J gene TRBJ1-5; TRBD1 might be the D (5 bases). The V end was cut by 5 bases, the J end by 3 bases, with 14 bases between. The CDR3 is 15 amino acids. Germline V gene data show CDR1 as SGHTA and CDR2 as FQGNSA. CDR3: CASSHAGQHNQPQHF. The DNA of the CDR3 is TGTGCCAGCAGCCATGCAGGGCAGCACAATCAGCCCCAGCATTTT. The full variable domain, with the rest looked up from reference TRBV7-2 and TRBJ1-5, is GAGVSQSPSNKVTEKGKDVELRCDPISGHTALYWYRQSLGQGLEFLIYFQGNSAPDKSGLPSDRFSAERTGGSVSTLTIQRTQQEDSAVYLCASSHAGQHNQPQHFGDGTRLSIL.

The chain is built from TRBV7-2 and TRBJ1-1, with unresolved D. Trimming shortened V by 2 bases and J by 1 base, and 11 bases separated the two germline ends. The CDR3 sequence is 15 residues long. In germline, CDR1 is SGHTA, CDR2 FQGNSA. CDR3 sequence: CASSLIPTPNTEAFF. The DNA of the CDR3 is TGTGCCAGCAGCTTAATCCCTACGCCGAACACTGAAGCTTTCTTT.